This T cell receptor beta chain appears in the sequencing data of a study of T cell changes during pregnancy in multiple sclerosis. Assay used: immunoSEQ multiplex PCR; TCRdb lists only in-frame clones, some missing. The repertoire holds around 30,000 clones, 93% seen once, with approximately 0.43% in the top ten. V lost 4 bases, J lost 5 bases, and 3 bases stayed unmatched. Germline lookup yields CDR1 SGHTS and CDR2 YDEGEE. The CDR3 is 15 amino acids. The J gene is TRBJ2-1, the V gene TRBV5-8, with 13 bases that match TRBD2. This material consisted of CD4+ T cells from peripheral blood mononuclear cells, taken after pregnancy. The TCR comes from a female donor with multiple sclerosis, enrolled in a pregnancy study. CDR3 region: CASSPGLAGDNEQFF. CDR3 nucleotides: TGTGCCAGCAGCCCCGGACTAGCGGGGGACAATGAGCAGTTCTTC.